Listed here are 5 T cell receptor beta chains from one sample, sequenced in a study of CD8+CD57+ T cells in acquired aplastic anemia. Genomic DNA served as template for TCR beta VDJ and CDR3 profiling. TCRdb ran MiXCR on the reads and lists one entry per CDR3 protein. The sample holds about 130,000 distinct CDR3 sequences, 41% seen once. The sequenced sample was sorted CD4+, CD8+, or CD8+CD57+ T cells (not recorded which) from PBMCs. Receptor source: a human donor in good health, serving as a control.

At least ten counts were recorded for this clonotype. The V and J genes are TRBV9 and TRBJ1-2, with D hard to call. Germline CDR1 reads SGDLS; CDR2 reads YYNGEE. The CDR3 is made up of 15 amino acids. V was pared by 3 bases and J by 8 bases, with 20 bases between. CDR3: CASSAETARAFGYTF. CDR3 DNA: TGTGCCAGCAGCGCAGAGACGGCTCGGGCCTTCGGCTACACCTTC.

This clonotype turned up a few times. Compared with germline, one end of the junction differs, possibly owing to a read error. The chain employs TRBV5-1 and TRBJ1-5; D is unclear. CDR1 SGHRS and CDR2 YFSETQ come from the germline V gene. The CDR3 consists of 16 residues. The CDR3 loop reads CAGSPEPSATNQPQHF. CDR3 nucleotides: TGCGCCGGCAGCCCCGAACCCAGCGCTACGAATCAGCCCCAGCATTTT.

At least ten counts were recorded for this clonotype. The chain couples TRBV11-2 to TRBJ1-5; 11 bases map to TRBD1. The CDR3 has 15 amino acids. Germline V gene lookup returns CDR1 SGHAT and CDR2 FQNNGV. V shed 1 base, J shed 4 bases, and the junction held 0 bases outside the gene matches. The CDR3 coding sequence is TGTGCCAGCAGCTTAGGGGACAGGGGGAATCAGCCCCAGCATTTT. Translation: CASSLGDRGNQPQHF.

This clonotype was observed a few times. Just one base apart from a much larger clone, this may be a read error. The J gene is TRBJ1-1, the V gene TRBV9, with no clear D. The ends were cut back, 1 base at V and 4 bases at J, with 14 bases in the middle. Germline CDR1 is SGDLS and CDR2 is YYNGEE. The CDR3 is made up of 15 amino acids. The CDR3 reads CASSVRHRGGTEAFF. In DNA, the CDR3 is TGTGCCAGCAGCGTACGCCATAGAGGAGGCACTGAAGCTTTCTTT.

As for this clonotype: It may be a read error: a sequence one base away is much more abundant. The gene calls are TRBV12-3 or TRBV12-4 and TRBJ2-1; D ambiguous. With 8 bases removed from V and 9 bases from J, the gap between germline ends came to 17 bases. This CDR3 contains 13 residues. For the CDR3, the DNA is TGTGCCAGCGGACCCCAGCCCGGCTCTGAGCAGTTCTTC. Amino acids: CASGPQPGSEQFF.